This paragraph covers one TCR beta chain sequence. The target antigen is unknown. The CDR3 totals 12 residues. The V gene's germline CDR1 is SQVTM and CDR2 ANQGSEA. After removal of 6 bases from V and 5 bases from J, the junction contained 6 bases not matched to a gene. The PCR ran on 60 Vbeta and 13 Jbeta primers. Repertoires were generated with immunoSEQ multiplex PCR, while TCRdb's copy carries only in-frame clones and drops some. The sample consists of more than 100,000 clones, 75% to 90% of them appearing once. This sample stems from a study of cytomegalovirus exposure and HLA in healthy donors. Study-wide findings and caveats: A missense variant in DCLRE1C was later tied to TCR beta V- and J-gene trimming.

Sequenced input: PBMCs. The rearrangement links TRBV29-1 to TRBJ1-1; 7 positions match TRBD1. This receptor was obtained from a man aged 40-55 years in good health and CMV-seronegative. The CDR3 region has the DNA TGCAGCGTAGTCCGACAGGGAACTGAAGCTTTCTTT. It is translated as CSVVRQGTEAFF.